The clone carrying this T cell receptor (beta chain) was seen many times. No antigen is known for it. The data stem from a study of T cells in Graves' hyperthyroidism and ophthalmopathy. Whole-study findings and limits: Blood also carried most thyroid clonotypes expanded above 0.001.

There were TCR beta CDR3 regions amplified from RNA transcripts. Initially, a first-round RT-PCR of the TCR CDR3 employed the HTBI primer set. MiXCR, run by TCRdb on the multiplex PCR reads, gives a single entry per CDR3 protein. Counted here are 610,000 or so distinct CDR3 sequences, around 45% occurring once; the ten biggest clones make up 7.5% to 8.5%. Among the patients, aged 18 to 65, hyperthyroidism was newly diagnosed and had lasted under 2 months. The diagnostic basis comprised clinical symptoms, serum thyroxine and TRAb, thyroid ultrasound and orbital computed tomography. The germline V gene has CDR1 SGHNT and CDR2 YYREEE (reference sequence). The CDR3 loop spans 15 amino acids. The V gene end was trimmed by 2 bases and the J gene end by 4 bases; junction bases not matched to a gene: 7.

This chain uses TRBV5-4 with TRBJ2-7, with TRBD1 identical over 9 bases. The receptor was derived from a woman between 18 and 29 years old with Graves' hyperthyroidism. Sequenced input: peripheral blood or thyroid tissue (not recorded which). The CDR3 DNA reads TGTGCCAGCAGCTTCGACAGGGGGAGGGTGTACGAGCAGTACTTC. Translated, it gives CASSFDRGRVYEQYF.